A selection of T cell receptor beta chains follows, all from one sample in a study of vaccination and CD4 T cells after COVID-19. Each CDR3 protein gets one entry after TCRdb re-called the PCR reads with MiXCR. This table has just under 20,000 distinct CDR3 sequences, approximately 50% appearing once. Their recognized antigens are unknown. Material for sequencing was cultured CD4+ T cells from blood. These receptors all stem from a human donor with COVID-19. CDR3s leave out the opening cysteine and the closing phenylalanine or tryptophan. Expanded clones get a size class; other rows say once, few or many, or leave the size out.

TRBV2	few	TRBJ2-1	ASRQSGVDFYNEQF
TRBV5-1	.	TRBJ2-5	ASSFGSLRETQY
TRBV5-3	few	TRBJ2-1	ASSGDWTHNEQF
TRBV7-9	.	TRBJ2-5	ASSSLAGGTPAGKETQY
TRBV23-1	.	TRBJ1-4	ASSQSRVSDEKLF
TRBV19	few	TRBJ1-5	ASSLPGGYSNQPQH
TRBV7-2	.	TRBJ2-1	ASSKAGYNEQF
TRBV4-2	once	TRBJ1-4	ASSQEGQGEKLF
TRBV7-9	.	TRBJ1-2	ASSFSGHYGYT
TRBV27	.	TRBJ1-1	ASRSRQGWTEAF
TRBV20-1	once	TRBJ2-1	SARDFPSGYNEQF
TRBV7-9	.	TRBJ2-5	ASSLNQETQY
TRBV19	once	TRBJ1-4	ASKMEAGGKLF
TRBV2	.	TRBJ2-5	ASSEGQYQETQY
TRBV20-1	.	TRBJ2-5	SAPPTGTSRGTQY
TRBV6-4	once	TRBJ2-7	ASSPGTGGRYEQY
TRBV3-1	once	TRBJ1-6	ASSLATGSPLH
TRBV15	.	TRBJ2-3	ATSRDSITGTSVSSDTQY
TRBV5-4	.	TRBJ2-1	ASSSTGGHYNEQF
TRBV7-8	.	TRBJ2-3	ASSNSGLAAPSTDTQY
TRBV19	.	TRBJ2-7	ASSPRTSATYEQY
TRBV24-1	.	TRBJ1-5	ATGGRESRPNQPQH
TRBV24-1	.	TRBJ2-1	ATSDPRGQEYNEQF
TRBV5-1	.	TRBJ2-1	ASSWGNNNEQF
TRBV28	once	TRBJ1-6	ASTFVGTGLNNSPPH
TRBV7-8	few	TRBJ2-7	ASSLALRDRTYEQY
TRBV19	.	TRBJ1-2	ASRPGQLYGYT
TRBV27	.	TRBJ1-2	ASSLQTSYGYT
TRBV6-4	.	TRBJ1-2	ASSALAGTNYGYT
TRBV11-3	.	TRBJ2-6	ASSFGGDGANVLT
TRBV7-9	.	TRBJ1-3	ASSFLGTAGNTIY
TRBV6-5	.	TRBJ2-5	ASSLPTSGGGETQY
TRBV6-2/TRBV6-3	.	TRBJ2-5	ASRGAKTQY
TRBV24-1	few	TRBJ1-5	ATSDSGPHNQPQH
TRBV6-1	few	TRBJ1-1	ASSPTGGLKAF
TRBV12-2	.	TRBJ2-5	ASRLARTNVETQY
TRBV5-8	.	TRBJ1-2	ASSPGARPGLYGYT
TRBV5-4	.	TRBJ1-6	ASSPSLDIATRSLH
TRBV10-1	few	TRBJ1-1	ASSKNTEAF
TRBV6-5	.	TRBJ1-5	ASSYTGTGGGPQH
TRBV7-2	.	TRBJ1-2	ASSKVRTEGYGYT
TRBV5-4	.	TRBJ1-2	ASSFGSGIRDGYT
TRBV12-3/TRBV12-4	.	TRBJ1-6	ASKKRGSPLH
TRBV24-1	few	TRBJ2-2	ATRQTGAAGELF
TRBV11-2	.	TRBJ2-2	ASSPQGRGNTGELF
TRBV19	.	TRBJ1-4	ASSIFPEGPGEKLF
TRBV7-2	.	TRBJ2-1	ASSDRGAQYNEQF
TRBV6-5	.	TRBJ1-3	ASSYSGSEGESIY
TRBV12-3/TRBV12-4	few	TRBJ1-2	ASSLVGRYYGYT
TRBV7-9	.	TRBJ1-3	ASSGTGLGNTIY
TRBV2	.	TRBJ2-3	ASSKLAGGTDTQY
TRBV7-2	few	TRBJ1-1	ASSFRGRDTEAF
TRBV28	.	TRBJ2-5	ASSPGAEGWKTQY
TRBV28	.	TRBJ1-2	ASSWHGLGGGYT
TRBV20-1	large	TRBJ2-1	SARDSGSSPTSYNEQF
TRBV20-1	.	TRBJ2-1	SARPAWDRGLQLSYNEQF
TRBV10-1	few	TRBJ2-5	ASSGLTGAYETQY